This T cell receptor (beta chain) was sequenced for a study of T cell responses to AZD1222 COVID-19 vaccine. The CDR3 contains 16 residues. The V end lost 2 bases, the J end lost 0 bases, and 11 bases lay between the germline ends. The germline V gene encodes CDR1 LNHDA and CDR2 SQIVND (reference sequence). This table comes from immunoSEQ multiplex PCR, and its TCRdb copy is limited to in-frame clones, with some not included. The sample consists of approximately 97,000 clones, around 83% of them appearing once. This chain uses TRBV19 with TRBJ2-1; perhaps TRBD2 as D (6 bases). This specimen consisted of peripheral blood, obtained on day 0 of AZD1222 vaccination. The origin of this receptor is an adult in good health. The CDR3 coding sequence is TGTGCCAGTAGTATACGGCGGGGTGGCTCCTACAATGAGCAGTTCTTC. It translates to CASSIRRGGSYNEQFF.